This T cell receptor (beta chain) came from a study of identical twins. MiXCR, applied by TCRdb to the 5' RACE reads, yields one record per CDR3 protein. The sample includes roughly 750,000 distinct CDR3 sequences, 21% of them seen just once. The CDR3 is 17 amino acids. Per germline, CDR1 MNHEY and CDR2 SMNVEV (reference sequence). J was trimmed by 0 bases and V by 10 bases; bases with no gene match: 14. These data were also filed under a second study, of T cells expressing NK-cell markers. That source notes: Source material for TCR beta repertoires consisted of sorted CD3+CD56+NKG2C+, CD3+CD56+NKG2C- and CD3+CD56-NKG2C+ T cells. In the group of eight sequenced donors, seven were HCMV-seropositive and one was seronegative. The study found these clonotypes also leading the CD3+CD56-NKG2C+ fraction in four donors.

The chain carries TRBV27 and TRBJ1-4, with 7 bases fitting TRBD1. This receptor was obtained from a woman aged 18-35 years in good health. Material: PBMCs. For the CDR3, the DNA is TGTGCCACCAAGCCAATGACAGGGAGAGCAACTAATGAAAAACTGTTTTTT. This codes for CATKPMTGRATNEKLFF.